Listed below are T cell receptor beta chains from one sample, sequenced in a study of blood T cells in healthy people across ages. TCRdb itself ran the 5' RACE reads through MiXCR, one entry per CDR3 protein. The sample records approximately 800,000 distinct CDR3 sequences, 20% to 30% being singletons. These sequences were also reported in another study, on T cells of mothers and their children.

What was sequenced was blood. The receptor set was obtained from a boy aged 10-17 years in good health. Each CDR3 is given with its conserved first and last residue. A D gene is named only where the DNA matches it firmly. Some rows mark clone size as missing; the rest say once, few, many or name a class of expanded clone.

clone size,J gene,D gene,V gene,CDR3 protein,CDR3 DNA
NA,TRBJ2-3,NA,TRBV5-1,CASSSALRGGTDTQYF,TGCGCCAGCAGCTCGGCACTGCGCGGAGGCACAGATACGCAGTATTTT
few,TRBJ1-4,NA,TRBV7-2,CASSFLTREEKLFF,TGTGCCAGCAGCTTTTTGACTCGCGAGGAAAAACTGTTTTTT
NA,TRBJ2-6,NA,TRBV7-2,CASSRLATGANVLTF,TGTGCCAGCAGCAGATTAGCGACTGGGGCCAACGTCCTGACTTTC
NA,TRBJ2-7,NA,TRBV7-2,CASSFLKNSYEQYF,TGTGCCAGCAGCTTTTTGAAGAACTCCTACGAGCAGTACTTC
NA,TRBJ2-2,NA,TRBV6-1,CASITRGATTGELFF,TGTGCCAGCATTACCCGGGGGGCCACCACCGGGGAGCTGTTTTTT
few,TRBJ2-5,NA,TRBV7-2,CASSSWESETQYF,TGTGCCAGCAGCTCATGGGAATCAGAGACCCAGTACTTC
NA,TRBJ1-1,NA,TRBV4-1,CASSPIWRDHTEAFF,TGCGCCAGCAGCCCTATTTGGAGGGACCACACTGAAGCTTTCTTT
NA,TRBJ2-7,NA,TRBV12-3/TRBV12-4,CATGGGAEQYF,TGTGCCACCGGGGGAGGTGCCGAGCAGTACTTC
NA,TRBJ2-7,NA,TRBV5-1,CASSLEGSFAEQYF,TGCGCCAGCAGCTTGGAGGGGTCCTTTGCCGAGCAGTACTTC
few,TRBJ2-1,TRBD2,TRBV5-5,CASSLDLTSGVYNEQFF,TGTGCCAGCAGCTTGGACCTGACTAGCGGGGTTTACAATGAGCAGTTCTTC
many,TRBJ1-2,NA,TRBV20-1,CSARDQGRLANYGYTF,TGCAGTGCTAGAGATCAGGGGCGGTTAGCTAACTATGGCTACACCTTC
few,TRBJ1-4,TRBD1,TRBV29-1,CSVIPWTGGTNEKLFF,TGCAGCGTTATTCCGTGGACAGGGGGAACTAATGAAAAACTGTTTTTT
few,TRBJ2-6,TRBD1,TRBV6-5,CASTKGQGKSGANVLTF,TGTGCCAGCACAAAGGGACAGGGAAAGTCTGGGGCCAACGTCCTGACTTTC
few,TRBJ2-1,NA,TRBV4-1,CASKPREPVSYNEQFF,TGCGCCAGCAAGCCAAGGGAGCCCGTCTCCTACAATGAGCAGTTCTTC
NA,TRBJ1-1,NA,TRBV19,CASSMPQTGNTEAFF,TGTGCCAGTAGTATGCCCCAGACAGGGAACACTGAAGCTTTCTTT
few,TRBJ2-7,TRBD2,TRBV4-1,CASSQLLGGTEQYF,TGCGCCAGCAGCCAACTCCTCGGGGGGACCGAGCAGTACTTC
few,TRBJ1-1,NA,TRBV29-1,CSSRRNTEAFF,TGCAGCTCGAGGAGGAACACTGAAGCTTTCTTT
few,TRBJ2-5,NA,TRBV18,CASSPTGSRTQYF,TGTGCCAGCTCACCAACAGGGTCGCGGACCCAGTACTTC
few,TRBJ2-3,NA,TRBV3-1,CASSQSGGDTQYF,TGTGCCAGCAGCCAATCAGGAGGGGATACGCAGTATTTT
NA,TRBJ1-2,NA,TRBV12-3/TRBV12-4,CASSRSGAGYGYTF,TGTGCCAGCAGCCGTTCAGGGGCGGGCTATGGCTACACCTTC
NA,TRBJ2-7,NA,TRBV4-1,CASKFRTASSYEQYF,TGCGCCAGCAAATTCAGGACAGCTAGCTCCTACGAGCAGTACTTC
once,TRBJ2-1,NA,TRBV27,CASSLTGEDNEQFF,TGTGCCAGCAGTTTGACTGGAGAAGACAATGAGCAGTTCTTC
few,TRBJ2-5,TRBD2,TRBV10-3,CAISTGLAGEETQYF,TGTGCCATCAGTACCGGACTAGCGGGAGAAGAGACCCAGTACTTC
NA,TRBJ2-7,TRBD2,TRBV7-9,CASTGLAGGAEQYF,TGTGCCAGCACCGGACTAGCGGGGGGGGCCGAGCAGTACTTC
NA,TRBJ2-1,NA,TRBV5-1,CASRPNKGERNEQFF,TGCGCCAGCAGACCAAACAAAGGGGAGAGGAATGAGCAGTTCTTC
NA,TRBJ2-5,TRBD2,TRBV6-2/TRBV6-3,CAGSLTSGGETQYF,TGTGCCGGCAGTTTGACTAGCGGGGGAGAGACCCAGTACTTC
many,TRBJ2-5,TRBD2,TRBV5-1,CASSPRGGRETQYF,TGTGCCAGCAGCCCCCGGGGAGGGCGAGAGACCCAGTACTTC
NA,TRBJ2-3,TRBD2,TRBV7-2,CASSQTSGRTDTQYF,TGTGCCAGCAGCCAGACTAGCGGACGCACAGATACGCAGTATTTT
NA,TRBJ1-6,NA,TRBV9,CASSVKEGGYSPLHF,TGTGCCAGCAGCGTAAAGGAGGGGGGGTATTCACCCCTCCACTTT
few,TRBJ2-2,NA,TRBV28,CASSSRDTGELFF,TGTGCCAGCAGTTCCCGGGACACCGGGGAGCTGTTTTTT
few,TRBJ1-2,NA,TRBV12-5,CASGHVTDYTF,TGTGCTAGTGGCCACGTAACGGACTACACCTTC
NA,TRBJ2-4,NA,TRBV12-3/TRBV12-4,CASSPNFKNIQYF,TGTGCCAGCAGCCCCAACTTCAAAAACATTCAGTACTTC
NA,TRBJ2-2,NA,TRBV2,CASANTGELFF,TGTGCCAGCGCGAACACCGGGGAGCTGTTTTTT
NA,TRBJ1-2,NA,TRBV11-2,CASSLGNLESGYTF,TGTGCCAGCAGCTTAGGGAACCTCGAGAGTGGCTACACCTTC
few,TRBJ2-7,NA,TRBV7-2,CASREIDSTLYEQYF,TGTGCCAGCAGAGAAATCGACAGTACCCTCTACGAGCAGTACTTC
NA,TRBJ2-5,NA,TRBV20-1,CSARLTSKETQYF,TGCAGTGCTAGGTTAACTAGCAAGGAGACCCAGTACTTC